The rows below give T cell receptor beta chains drawn from one sample of a study of blood T cell repertoires in COVID-19. Generated by immunoSEQ multiplex PCR, the TCRdb table keeps only in-frame clones and is missing some. The top ten clones hold roughly 1.5% of a sample with some 150,000 clones, around 86% of them seen once. Sequences were obtained from peripheral blood. All receptors derive from a human donor in a cohort sampled during active COVID-19. CDR3s include the opening cysteine and the closing phenylalanine or tryptophan. The D gene is left open where the match is weak. Rows may omit the clone size; those that give it use once, few, many or a size class.

. | TRBJ2-1 | TRBV9 | . | CASSVSRDEQFF | TGTGCCAGCAGCGTATCGCGGGATGAGCAGTTCTTC
TRBD2 | TRBJ2-7 | TRBV2 | . | CASSGDGTSGGSDF | TGTGCCAGCAGTGGGGACGGGACTAGCGGGGGAAGCGACTTC
. | TRBJ1-1 | TRBV9 | . | CASSVRGLNTEAFF | TGTGCCAGCAGCGTACGGGGGTTGAACACTGAAGCTTTCTTT
TRBD2 | TRBJ2-7 | TRBV11-1 | . | CASTTPGGWSEQYF | TGTGCCAGCACCACGCCGGGAGGGTGGTCCGAGCAGTACTTC
. | TRBJ2-3 | TRBV19 | . | CASKSGTPTGDTQYF | TGTGCCAGTAAGTCCGGGACACCGACTGGAGATACGCAGTATTTT
. | TRBJ1-1 | TRBV12-3/TRBV12-4 | . | CASSLGLSTEAFF | TGTGCCAGCAGTTTAGGGTTGAGCACTGAAGCTTTCTTT
TRBD1 | TRBJ2-1 | TRBV18 | . | CASSPRRTGGLDEQFF | TGTGCCAGCTCACCACGAAGGACAGGGGGCTTGGATGAGCAGTTCTTC
TRBD2 | TRBJ2-7 | TRBV6-5 | . | CASSYSSSGRYYEQYF | TGTGCCAGCAGTTACTCGAGCAGCGGGAGGTACTACGAGCAGTACTTC
. | TRBJ2-1 | TRBV7-3 | . | CASSLAGSSAVYNEQFF | TGTGCCAGCAGCTTAGCGGGATCTAGCGCGGTCTACAATGAGCAGTTCTTC
TRBD2 | TRBJ2-7 | TRBV7-2 | . | CASSLGTSGTYEQYF | TGTGCCAGCAGCTTAGGGACTAGCGGAACCTACGAGCAGTACTTC
. | TRBJ2-7 | TRBV19 | once | CASSIAGYEQYF | TGTGCCAGTAGTATCGCGGGATACGAGCAGTACTTC
TRBD2 | TRBJ2-1 | TRBV7-3 | . | CASSVSGANNEQFF | TGTGCCAGCAGCGTTAGCGGGGCTAACAATGAGCAGTTCTTC
. | TRBJ2-1 | TRBV18 | . | CASSPQKGVDEQFF | TGTGCCAGCTCACCACAGAAGGGGGTCGATGAGCAGTTCTTC
TRBD2 | TRBJ2-1 | TRBV7-3 | once | CASSLAGVNNEQFF | TGTGCCAGCAGCTTAGCGGGAGTGAACAATGAGCAGTTCTTC
TRBD1 | TRBJ1-2 | TRBV29-1 | . | CSVSPGQGAGYTF | TGCAGCGTTTCTCCGGGACAGGGGGCTGGCTACACCTTC
TRBD1 | TRBJ1-2 | TRBV2 | . | CASSIDDRANTF | TGTGCCAGCAGCATAGACGACAGGGCCAACACCTTC
TRBD1 | TRBJ1-5 | TRBV4-1 | few | CASSQAGGAGQPQHF | TGCGCCAGCAGCCAAGCAGGGGGCGCAGGGCAGCCCCAGCATTTT